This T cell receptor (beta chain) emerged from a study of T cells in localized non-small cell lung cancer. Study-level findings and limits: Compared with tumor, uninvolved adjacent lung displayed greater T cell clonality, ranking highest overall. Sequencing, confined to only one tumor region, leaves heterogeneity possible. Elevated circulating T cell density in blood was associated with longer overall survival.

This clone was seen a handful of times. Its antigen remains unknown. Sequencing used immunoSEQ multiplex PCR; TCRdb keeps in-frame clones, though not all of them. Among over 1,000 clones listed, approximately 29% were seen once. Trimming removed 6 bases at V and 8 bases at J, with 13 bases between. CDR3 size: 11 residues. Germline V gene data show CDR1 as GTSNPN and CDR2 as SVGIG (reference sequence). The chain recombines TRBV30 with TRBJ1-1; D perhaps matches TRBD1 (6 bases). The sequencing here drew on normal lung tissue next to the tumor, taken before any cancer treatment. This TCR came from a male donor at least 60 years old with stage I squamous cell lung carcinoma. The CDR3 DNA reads TGTGCCTGCCTTCCCGACAGGGAAGCTTTCTTT. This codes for CACLPDREAFF.